The 14 T cell receptor beta chains presented below share a single source sample, sequenced in a study of CD8+ T cells in alopecia areata. Treatment denoted: oral pan-JAK inhibitor, 5-10 mg twice daily. Sequencing templates came from extracted RNA that was reverse transcribed into cDNA. TCRdb's table, derived via immunoSEQ multiplex PCR, lists solely in-frame clones and lacks some. The table includes 150,000 to 200,000 clones, around 51% detected once. The sample in question was CD8+ T cells sorted from blood, obtained at roughly week 53, from a patient treated with tofacitinib. These receptor sequences come from a human donor with alopecia areata.

The V and J genes are TRBV5-1 and TRBJ2-2; possibly TRBD2 for D (5 bases). In germline, CDR1 is SGHRS, CDR2 YFSETQ. This CDR3 contains 15 residues. Trimming removed 4 bases from V and 2 bases from J, with 12 bases in between. The CDR3 reads CASSPREGNTGELFF. CDR3 bases: TGCGCCAGCAGCCCCAGAGAGGGAAACACCGGGGAGCTGTTTTTT.

This clone was detected only a few times. This chain uses TRBV9 with TRBJ1-5; D gene uncertain. CDR3 length: 17 residues. With 0 bases removed from V and 0 bases from J, the gap between germline ends came to 13 bases. Germline loops: CDR1 SGDLS, CDR2 YYNGEE. The CDR3 coding sequence is TGTGCCAGCAGCGTAGTCCCCTGGGAATATAGCAATCAGCCCCAGCATTTT. This codes for CASSVVPWEYSNQPQHF.

The chain recombines TRBV5-1 with TRBJ2-7; D not certain. CDR1 and CDR2 from the germline V gene are SGHRS and YFSETQ. Trimming took 0 bases from V and 3 from J, leaving 16 bases between them. This CDR3 contains 16 residues. The CDR3 bases are TGCGCCAGCAGCTTGGGAGCCGGGTCCGGTCTCTACGAGCAGTACTTC. This codes for CASSLGAGSGLYEQYF.

The V and J genes are TRBV29-1 and TRBJ1-1; D unresolved. Looked up from germline, CDR1 is SQVTM and CDR2 is ANQGSEA. The CDR3 spans 12 residues. Trimming pared 4 bases from V and 4 bases from J, leaving 10 bases between. CDR3 protein: CSVGQARTEAFF. CDR3 sequence (DNA): TGCAGCGTTGGTCAGGCTCGCACTGAAGCTTTCTTT.

The gene calls are TRBV29-1 and TRBJ1-2; D unresolved. Germline V gene lookup returns CDR1 SQVTM and CDR2 ANQGSEA. The CDR3 runs to 11 residues. V lost 4 bases, J lost 6 bases, and 9 bases lay in between. CDR3 DNA: TGCAGCGTTGTATCCGGGGATGGCTACACCTTC. Amino acids: CSVVSGDGYTF.

The chain links TRBV6-5 to TRBJ1-3; D call uncertain. The V gene lost 0 bases and the J gene lost 3 bases, with 6 bases spanning the gap. CDR1 is MNHEY, CDR2 SVGAGI, per germline. This CDR3 is built from 14 residues. CDR3 coding DNA: TGTGCCAGCAGTTACTCGAACAGTGGAAACACCATATATTTT. Translating it yields CASSYSNSGNTIYF.

This clone was counted between two and nine times. This sequence joins TRBV29-1 and TRBJ2-2; 9 bases align to TRBD2. CDR1 and CDR2 (germline): SQVTM, ANQGSEA. The CDR3 covers 16 residues. The junction had 4 bases not matched to a gene; V was cut back by 1 base and J by 1 base. The chain's CDR3 is CSVEALAGENTGELFF. The CDR3 nucleotides read TGCAGCGTTGAAGCCTTAGCGGGGGAGAACACCGGGGAGCTGTTTTTT.

This clone was observed a handful of times. This chain joins TRBV5-8 and TRBJ2-3; TRBD2 agrees at 14 bases. Looked up from germline, CDR1 is SGHTS and CDR2 is YDEGEE. With 3 bases clipped from V and 4 bases from J, the junction kept 13 bases outside the gene matches. CDR3 length: 19 amino acids. For the CDR3, the DNA is TGTGCCAGCAGCTCCGTCCCGGGACTAGCGGGGGTACGAGCAGATACGCAGTATTTT. Translating it yields CASSSVPGLAGVRADTQYF.

V gene TRBV6-8 combines with J gene TRBJ1-6; D is unclear. This CDR3 has 12 residues. V lost 6 bases, J lost 8 bases, and 8 bases lay in between. Germline values: CDR1 MNHGY, CDR2 SAAAGT. CDR3 nucleotides: TGTGCCAGCAGCCGAACCGATTCACCCCTCCACTTT. Its translation is CASSRTDSPLHF.

The CDR3 DNA reads TGTGCCAGCAGGACTAGCGGGGAGCAGGTGGGGGAGCTGTTTTTT. As protein: CASRTSGEQVGELFF. The V gene is TRBV9, the J gene TRBJ2-2; 11 nucleotides line up with TRBD2. V shed 5 bases and J 8 bases; nucleotides not matched to a gene: 8. CDR3 length equals 15 residues. Looked up from germline, CDR1 is SGDLS and CDR2 is YYNGEE.

This clone was detected a few times. The rearrangement uses TRBV29-1 and TRBJ1-1, with D unresolved. Trimming stripped 3 bases from V and 7 bases from J, with 15 bases between. Germline V CDR1 and CDR2: SQVTM, ANQGSEA. The CDR3 consists of 13 residues. The CDR3 loop reads CSVDGMGSGEAFF. The DNA for the CDR3 is TGCAGCGTTGACGGAATGGGTTCCGGTGAAGCTTTCTTT.

The chain carries TRBV29-1 and TRBJ1-2; the match to TRBD1 covers 8 bases. This CDR3 comprises 14 residues. The germline CDR1 and CDR2 sequences are SQVTM and ANQGSEA. The V gene end was trimmed by 4 bases and the J gene end by 4 bases; junction bases not matched to a gene: 8. In nucleotides, the CDR3 is TGCAGCGTTGTATCAGGGGGCGCCGGCTATGGCTACACCTTC. Its protein is CSVVSGGAGYGYTF. Filled out from reference TRBV29-1 and TRBJ1-2, the complete variable domain reads SAVISQKPSRDICQRGTSLTIQCQVDSQVTMMFWYRQQPGQSLTLIATANQGSEATYESGFVIDKFPISRPNLTFSTLTVSNMSPEDSSIYLCSVVSGGAGYGYTFGSGTRLTVV.

The V gene is TRBV13, the J gene TRBJ2-3, with D tentatively TRBD1 (6 bases). The CDR3 is 15 residues long. Trimming took 5 bases from V and 4 from J, leaving 16 bases between them. Germline V gene lookup returns CDR1 PRHDT and CDR2 FYEKMQ (reference sequence). CDR3 amino acids: CASSPSTGLPDTQYF. Here the CDR3 DNA reads TGTGCCAGCAGCCCCTCGACAGGTTTGCCAGATACGCAGTATTTT.

In this sample, this clone turned up a few times. The chain employs TRBV10-3 and TRBJ2-5, with a tentative D call TRBD1 (5 bases). The CDR3 is 12 residues long. Germline V gene data show CDR1 as ENHRY and CDR2 as SYGVKD. The V and J ends lost 10 bases and 1 base respectively, with 10 bases between them. Here the CDR3 DNA reads TGTGCCACACAGGCCGGCCAAGAGACCCAGTACTTC. Its translation: CATQAGQETQYF.